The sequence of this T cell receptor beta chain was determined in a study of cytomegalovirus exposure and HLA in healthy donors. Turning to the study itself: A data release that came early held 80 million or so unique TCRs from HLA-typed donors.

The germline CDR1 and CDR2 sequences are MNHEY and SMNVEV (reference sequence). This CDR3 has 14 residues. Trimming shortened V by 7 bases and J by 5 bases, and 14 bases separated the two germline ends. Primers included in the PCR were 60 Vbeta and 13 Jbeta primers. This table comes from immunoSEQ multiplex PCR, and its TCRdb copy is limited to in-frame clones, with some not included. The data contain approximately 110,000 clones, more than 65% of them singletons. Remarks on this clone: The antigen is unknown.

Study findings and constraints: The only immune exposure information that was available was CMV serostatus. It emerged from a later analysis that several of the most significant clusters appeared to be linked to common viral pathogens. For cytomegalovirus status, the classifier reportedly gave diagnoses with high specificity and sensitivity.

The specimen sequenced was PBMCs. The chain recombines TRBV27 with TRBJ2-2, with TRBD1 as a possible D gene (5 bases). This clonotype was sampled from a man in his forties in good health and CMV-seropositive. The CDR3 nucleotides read TGTGCCAGCAATCCAGGGTACGGAACCGGGGAGCTGTTTTTT. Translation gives CASNPGYGTGELFF.